The T cell receptor beta chain under discussion was sequenced for a study of T cells in Graves' hyperthyroidism and ophthalmopathy (dated by TCRdb to between 2018 and 2021). Study-level background: Peripheral blood was collected at initial diagnosis, before any treatment. To identify TCR V-J signatures that set the groups apart, the researchers used a discovery cohort of 100 patients, made up of 40 to 45 with Graves' ophthalmopathy and around 58 with stable Graves' hyperthyroidism. Prospective prediction of ophthalmopathy was tested in an independent validation cohort of about 19 hyperthyroidism patients and 15 to 17 patients who later progressed to ophthalmopathy. The 90 to 100 discovery patients were randomly divided into training and test sets at a 7:3 ratio. In about six Graves' hyperthyroidism patients, the study also compared T-cell repertoires from thyroid tissue with T-cell repertoires from blood. Following sampling, methimazole starting at 30 mg daily was given to hyperthyroidism patients, and high-dose intravenous methylprednisolone was given to ophthalmopathy patients. The paper describes TCR Vbeta CDR3 sequencing of about 140 peripheral blood samples, made up of approximately 40 ophthalmopathy patients, 70 to 75 hyperthyroidism patients and roughly 17 progressor patients.

Ophthalmopathy patients had moderately to severely active disease, with a Clinical Activity Score of 3 or more, a NOSPECS grade of 4 or more, and a disease duration of less than 3 months. Exclusion was applied to patients with uncontrolled infections, other autoimmune diseases, pregnancy or lactation. Diagnoses were established on the basis of clinical symptoms, serum thyroxine and TRAb, thyroid ultrasound, and orbital computed tomography. PBMCs were separated from approximately 9.9 ml of fresh peripheral blood using Ficoll-Paque density gradient centrifugation. Total RNA was extracted with Trizol reagent, and quality was checked on an Agilent 2100 Bioanalyzer. On the study overall, not on this receptor specifically: In validation, progression to ophthalmopathy was predicted by the model with 70.59% sensitivity and about 72% specificity, a median of around 5.9 months before onset. Most expanded thyroid clonotypes (frequency above 0.001) were also detected in blood, suggesting blood repertoires may reflect thyroid immune responses. No statistical method was used to fix the sample size in advance, and group allocation was not hidden from the investigators. In cross-validation, a model built on a 13 V-J signature told ophthalmopathy apart from stable hyperthyroidism with just under 90% sensitivity and roughly 82% specificity, and in testing the same model reached 80%/75%.

This clonotype appeared many times. The antigen it recognizes is unknown. Per-base quality was not reported, and no clone a single base away is much larger than it. TCR beta CDR3 regions were amplified from RNA transcripts. The first round of RT-PCR for the TCR CDR3 was performed with the HTBI primer set and the Qiagen OneStep RT-PCR kit. Libraries were constructed in a second round of multiplex PCR, after which size selection and purification were carried out. The libraries were sequenced on an Illumina HiSeq2000 using paired-end 100 bp reads. The source study handled its data this way. SOAPnuke was used to process the raw data, throwing out any read that contained adapters or uncalled bases, had a mean Phred below 15, or lacked an exact constant-primer or identifier match. High-quality paired reads were merged using COPE v1.2.5, and each unique nucleotide sequence was defined as a clonotype. MiTCR v1.1 was used to align the clonotypes against IMGT TRBV, TRBD and TRBJ reference segments. Only V-J combinations with frequency above 0.0001, covering 99.2% of repertoires, were analysed. A TCS score was defined as the ratio between F50 (clonal expansion) and ExV (chaos), using BLOSUM62-based TCRdist between CDR3 peptides within each V-J. Welch's t-statistics and random forest reduced around 520 V-J features to roughly 13, which were used in a naive Bayes classifier (R e1071). TCRdb's own reprocessing of the public reads used fastp at Q25 and MiXCR and kept productive beta chains. For every CDR3 protein sequence, its rows merge into one entry that carries the most common genes and DNA. The V and J calls come from TCRdb's annotation, not from the publication. The sample table records under 350,000 distinct CDR3 sequences; over 15% of these occur just once. Jointly, the top ten make up approximately 60% of the sample.

The CDR3 spans 15 residues, from the cysteine through the phenylalanine. Just CDR3 DNA is preserved here, 45 bases in frame from base 1. V is pared back by 0 bases and J by 2 bases, with 10 bases lying between the germline termini. In the germline V gene, CDR1 corresponds to KGHSH and CDR2 to LQKENI. The source is an older woman with Graves' ophthalmopathy. The chain is encoded by TRBV18 joined to TRBJ2-5; TRBD1 is a possible D gene, resting on 5 matching bases. The source material was blood. In nucleotide form, the sequence is TGTGCCAGCTCACCACCGGGCAGGGTACAAGAGACCCAGTACTTC. It translates to CASSPPGRVQETQYF. Supplemented by the reference TRBV18 and TRBJ2-5 proteins around the CDR3, the complete variable domain is NAGVMQNPRHLVRRRGQEARLRCSPMKGHSHVYWYRQLPEEGLKFMVYLQKENIIDESGMPKERFSAEFPKEGPSILRIQQVVRGDSAAYFCASSPPGRVQETQYFGPGTRLLVL.